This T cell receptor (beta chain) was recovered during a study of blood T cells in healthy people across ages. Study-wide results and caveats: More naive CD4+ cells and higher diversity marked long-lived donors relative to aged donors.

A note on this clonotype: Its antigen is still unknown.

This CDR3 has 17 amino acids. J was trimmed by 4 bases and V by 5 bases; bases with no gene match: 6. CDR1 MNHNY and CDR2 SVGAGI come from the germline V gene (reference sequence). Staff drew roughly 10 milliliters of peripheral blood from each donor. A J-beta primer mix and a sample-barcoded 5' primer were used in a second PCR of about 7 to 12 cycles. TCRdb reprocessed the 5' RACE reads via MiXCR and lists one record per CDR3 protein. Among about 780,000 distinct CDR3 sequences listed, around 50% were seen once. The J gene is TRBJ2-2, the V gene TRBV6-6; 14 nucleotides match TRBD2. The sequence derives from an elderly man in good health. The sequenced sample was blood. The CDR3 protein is CASSHPGLAGVTGELFF. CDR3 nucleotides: TGTGCCAGCAGTCATCCGGGACTAGCGGGAGTCACCGGGGAGCTGTTTTTT.